One sample yielded the 23 T cell receptor beta chains listed below, sequenced in a study of cytomegalovirus exposure and HLA in healthy donors. The PCR used 60 Vbeta and 13 Jbeta primers. Produced via immunoSEQ multiplex PCR; TCRdb's table is partial and in-frame only. In the table there are 200,000 or so clones, over 75% of which are singletons. Sequencing used PBMCs. These TCRs come from a man in his forties or fifties in good health and CMV-seronegative.

The V and J genes are TRBV5-6 and TRBJ1-5, with D perhaps TRBD1 (5 bases). This CDR3 contains 14 residues. The V gene's germline CDR1 is SGHDT and CDR2 YYEEEE. The germline V and J ends were trimmed by 0 bases and 3 bases, with 7 bases remaining between them. The chain's CDR3 is CASSLGQTNQPQHF. The DNA for the CDR3 is TGTGCCAGCAGCTTGGGACAGACCAATCAGCCCCAGCATTTT.

A word on this clone: One end of the junction does not line up with germline, which may come from a read error. This chain connects TRBV29-1 to TRBJ1-1; D gene unclear. Germline assignment: CDR1 SQVTM and CDR2 ANQGSEA. This CDR3 is built from 12 residues. CDR3 amino acids: CSVEDPAGREPF. In DNA form, the CDR3 reads TGCAGCGTTGAAGATCCGGCAGGTCGGGAACCATTT. Together with reference TRBV29-1 and TRBJ1-1, the CDR3 gives the full variable domain: SAVISQKPSRDICQRGTSLTIQCQVDSQVTMMFWYRQQPGQSLTLIATANQGSEATYESGFVIDKFPISRPNLTFSTLTVSNMSPEDSSIYLCSVEDPAGREPFGQGTRLTVV.

The chain employs TRBV6-5 and TRBJ2-7; D is perhaps TRBD1 (5 bases). V lost 4 bases, J lost 5 bases, and 12 bases lay in between. Germline lookup yields CDR1 MNHEY and CDR2 SVGAGI. The CDR3 extends over 13 amino acids. The CDR3 region is CASSFQGLNEQYF. As DNA, the CDR3 is TGTGCCAGCAGTTTTCAGGGTCTGAACGAGCAGTACTTC.

The chain combines TRBV18 with TRBJ1-1; D is undetermined. The CDR3 is made up of 14 amino acids. V was shortened by 1 base and J by 3 bases, with 9 bases between the two germline ends. Looked up from germline, CDR1 is KGHSH and CDR2 is LQKENI. CDR3 region: CASSPRRLDTEAFF. The CDR3 coding sequence is TGTGCCAGCTCACCACGGCGGCTGGACACTGAAGCTTTCTTT.

The rearrangement uses TRBV13 and TRBJ2-5, with TRBD1 matching over 7 bases. Germline CDR1 reads PRHDT; CDR2 reads FYEKMQ (reference sequence). V shed 7 bases and J 2 bases; nucleotides not matched to a gene: 1. The CDR3 is 12 amino acids. The CDR3, as DNA: TGTGCCAGCACGACAGGGCAAGAGACCCAGTACTTC. Its translation: CASTTGQETQYF. Full variable domain (remainder filled in from reference TRBV13 and TRBJ2-5): AAGVIQSPRHLIKEKRETATLKCYPIPRHDTVYWYQQGPGQDPQFLISFYEKMQSDKGSIPDRFSAQQFSDYHSELNMSSLELGDSALYFCASTTGQETQYFGPGTRLLVL.

The CDR3 sequence is CASSLGHSGKTQYF. For the CDR3, the DNA is TGCGCCAGCAGCTTGGGACACTCGGGGAAGACCCAGTACTTC. The J gene is TRBJ2-5, the V gene TRBV5-1, with D maybe TRBD2 (5 bases). This CDR3 has 14 residues. Trimming took off 0 bases at V and 6 bases at J, with 12 bases between the two ends. CDR1 and CDR2 from the germline V gene are SGHRS and YFSETQ.

The rearrangement links TRBV4-3 to TRBJ1-2, with D uncertain. Trimming took 3 bases from V and 4 from J, leaving 12 bases between them. The CDR3 has 14 residues. The germline CDR1 and CDR2 sequences are LGHNA and YSLEER. CDR3 DNA sequence: TGCGCCAGCAGCCAGACGGAGGGAAGCTATGGCTACACCTTC. It specifies CASSQTEGSYGYTF.

The genes are TRBV4-3 and TRBJ1-4; 7 nucleotides agree with TRBD1. Trimming cost V 1 base and J 4 bases; bases outside gene matches: 6. Germline V CDR1 and CDR2: LGHNA, YSLEER. This CDR3 comprises 16 residues. This CDR3 reads CASSQVGTVLNEKLFF. The CDR3 DNA is TGCGCCAGCAGCCAAGTTGGGACAGTTCTTAATGAAAAACTGTTTTTT.

The chain combines TRBV10-2 with TRBJ2-1; D gene ambiguous. Deletions cut 0 bases from V and 1 base from J, with 7 bases between. There are 15 residues in the CDR3. Germline assignment: CDR1 WSHSY and CDR2 SAAADI. The CDR3 coding sequence is TGCGCCAGCAGTGAGTCGCGGCCTTCCTACAATGAGCAGTTCTTC. It yields the protein CASSESRPSYNEQFF.

The chain joins TRBV13 to TRBJ1-1; no firm D call. V shed 3 bases and J shed 7 bases, with 18 bases lying between them. In germline, CDR1 is PRHDT, CDR2 FYEKMQ (reference sequence). The CDR3 runs to 15 residues. CDR3: CASSLAGGSDVEAFF. The CDR3 DNA reads as TGTGCCAGCAGCTTGGCGGGCGGCTCTGATGTTGAAGCTTTCTTT.

The gene calls are TRBV14 and TRBJ1-1; D not resolved. With 0 bases removed from V and 11 bases from J, the gap between germline ends came to 13 bases. CDR3 length: 13 residues. Germline V gives CDR1 SGHDN, CDR2 FVKESK. The CDR3 reads CASSQDGWQAAFF. The CDR3 DNA is TGTGCCAGCAGCCAAGACGGTTGGCAGGCCGCTTTCTTT.

V usage is TRBV11-2 and J usage is TRBJ2-1; maybe TRBD2 (5 bases). The CDR3 consists of 13 residues. Germline V lookup: CDR1 SGHAT, CDR2 FQNNGV. V lost 4 bases, J lost 10 bases, and 14 bases lay in between. The CDR3 DNA reads TGTGCCAGCAGCTCGTCCCTGAGCGGAGAGCAGTTCTTC. The encoded protein is CASSSSLSGEQFF.

This clone has just a few counts. The rearrangement uses TRBV4-3 and TRBJ1-1; D is perhaps TRBD1 (5 bases). With 2 bases removed from V and 5 bases from J, the gap between germline ends came to 18 bases. From germline, CDR1 is LGHNA and CDR2 YSLEER. The CDR3 consists of 16 residues. The CDR3 loop reads CASSQTLGQGGTEAFF. The CDR3 region has the DNA TGCGCCAGCAGCCAAACACTAGGGCAGGGAGGGACTGAAGCTTTCTTT.

The gene calls are TRBV27 and TRBJ1-1; 8 nucleotides line up with TRBD1. Germline V gives CDR1 MNHEY, CDR2 SMNVEV (reference sequence). J lost 4 bases, V lost 6 bases, and 7 bases had no gene match. The CDR3 spans 14 residues. The CDR3 loop is CASSLTGAGTEAFF. As DNA, the CDR3 is TGTGCCAGCAGCCTGACAGGGGCTGGCACTGAAGCTTTCTTT.

This rearrangement joins TRBV5-8 to TRBJ2-2; no definite D call. Trimming took off 7 bases at V and 7 bases at J, with 8 bases between the two ends. CDR3 length: 11 amino acids. Germline lookup yields CDR1 SGHTS and CDR2 YDEGEE. The CDR3 DNA is TGTGCCAGCGGCAACTACGGGGAGCTGTTTTTT. Protein product: CASGNYGELFF. The full variable domain, its missing parts supplied by reference TRBV5-8 and TRBJ2-2, is EAGVTQSPTHLIKTRGQQATLRCSPISGHTSVYWYQQALGLGLQFLLWYDEGEERNRGNFPPRFSGRQFPNYSSELNVNALELEDSALYLCASGNYGELFFGEGSRLTVL.

The chain couples TRBV7-8 to TRBJ2-7; a weak D match, TRBD1 (5 bases). V was pared by 2 bases and J by 0 bases, with 17 bases between. The CDR3 spans 17 residues. Germline V gene sequence: CDR1 SGHVS, CDR2 FQNEAQ. The CDR3 DNA is TGTGCCAGCAGCTTACTGGGCCAGGGAACTTACTCCTACGAGCAGTACTTC. It is translated as CASSLLGQGTYSYEQYF. The full variable domain, in which reference TRBV7-8 and TRBJ2-7 provide the parts outside the CDR3, is GAGVSQSPRYKVAKRGQDVALRCDPISGHVSLFWYQQALGQGPEFLTYFQNEAQLDKSGLPSDRFFAERPEGSVSTLKIQRTQQEDSAVYLCASSLLGQGTYSYEQYFGPGTRLTVT.

The rearrangement uses TRBV7-9 and TRBJ1-2, with 7 bases that match TRBD1. The J segment lost 7 bases and the V segment lost 10 bases, leaving 24 bases of the junction unmatched. CDR3 size: 17 residues. Germline assignment: CDR1 SEHNR and CDR2 FQNEAQ (reference sequence). This chain's CDR3 is CANSPKGPLTGSGGYTF. The CDR3 bases are TGTGCCAACTCCCCCAAAGGCCCTCTGACAGGGTCGGGTGGCTACACCTTC.

This clone was recorded only once. The V and J genes are TRBV7-2 and TRBJ1-4, with D perhaps matching TRBD1 (6 bases). Germline CDR1 is SGHTA and CDR2 is FQGNSA. This CDR3 comprises 13 residues. The V end lost 4 bases, the J end lost 10 bases, and 13 bases lay between the germline ends. CDR3 region: CASSSTGKGKLFF. In DNA form, the CDR3 reads TGTGCCAGCAGCTCCACAGGGAAAGGAAAACTGTTTTTT.

The chain uses TRBV7-7 and TRBJ1-1; TRBD1 agrees at 8 bases. Unmatched junction bases numbered 5, after V lost 5 bases and J lost 6 bases. This CDR3 has 13 residues. The germline gives CDR1 SSHAT, CDR2 FNYEAQ (reference sequence). The CDR3 nucleotides are TGTGCCAGCAGCCAGGACAGGGTCTCTGAAGCTTTCTTT. This codes for CASSQDRVSEAFF.

CDR3 bases: TGTGCCAGCTCACCACCTGGACAGCGTAGCAATCAGCCCCAGCATTTT. It translates to CASSPPGQRSNQPQHF. The chain has TRBV18 and TRBJ1-5; possibly TRBD1 for D (6 bases). Germline values: CDR1 KGHSH, CDR2 LQKENI. Trimming took 0 bases from V and 0 from J, leaving 9 bases between them. There are 16 residues in the CDR3. The entire variable domain, with the rest obtained from reference TRBV18 and TRBJ1-5, is as follows: NAGVMQNPRHLVRRRGQEARLRCSPMKGHSHVYWYRQLPEEGLKFMVYLQKENIIDESGMPKERFSAEFPKEGPSILRIQQVVRGDSAAYFCASSPPGQRSNQPQHFGDGTRLSIL.

The count of this clone is one. The V and J genes are TRBV7-9 and TRBJ2-1; 7 nucleotides match TRBD1. The CDR3 spans 13 residues. V trimming: 5 bases; J trimming: 13 bases; junction bases outside the gene matches: 11. Germline values: CDR1 SEHNR, CDR2 FQNEAQ (reference sequence). CDR3 sequence (DNA): TGTGCCAGCAGCCACAGACAGGGTAGCGACCAGTTCTTC. It encodes CASSHRQGSDQFF.

This chain joins TRBV4-1 and TRBJ2-2; D perhaps matches TRBD1 (5 bases). The germline CDR1 and CDR2 sequences are MGHRA and YSYEKL. V was cut by 1 base and J by 5 bases, with 11 bases left in between. This CDR3 region has 15 residues. CDR3 protein: CASSQVIRGTGELFF. CDR3 nucleotide sequence: TGCGCCAGCAGCCAAGTGATAAGGGGAACCGGGGAGCTGTTTTTT.

CDR3 coding DNA: TGTGCCAGCAGCCCCTCTGGGACAGCAAGCTCACCCCTCCACTTT. Translated: CASSPSGTASSPLHF. The chain carries TRBV7-9 and TRBJ1-6, with 7 bases fitting TRBD1. Germline lookup yields CDR1 SEHNR and CDR2 FQNEAQ (reference sequence). After removal of 5 bases from V and 10 bases from J, the junction contained 11 bases not matched to a gene. The CDR3 contains 15 residues.